The rows below give T cell receptor beta chains drawn from one sample of a study of cytomegalovirus exposure and HLA in healthy donors. Clones were sequenced by immunoSEQ multiplex PCR, and TCRdb holds only the in-frame ones, with some missing. The sample has 150,000 to 200,000 clones, roughly 79% seen once. Specimen: PBMCs. These receptors were taken from a woman aged 25 to 39 in good health and CMV-seropositive. The CDR3 runs from the conserved cysteine through the conserved F or W. D genes are given only for firm matches. Part of the rows lack a size; the others show once, few, many or a class for expanded clones.

j_call clone_size v_call d_call cdr3_nt cdr3_aa
TRBJ1-3 - TRBV9 TRBD1 TGTGCCAGCAGCGGCGTGGGGTTCCGGACAGGGGAACACACCATATATTTT CASSGVGFRTGEHTIYF
TRBJ1-1 - TRBV11-3 TRBD1 TGTGCCAGCAGCAAGACAGGGCGGAACACTGAAGCTTTCTTT CASSKTGRNTEAFF
TRBJ1-2 - TRBV18 - TGTGCCAGCTCACCCGGAACCGAGAGGGGGATCGGCTACACCTTC CASSPGTERGIGYTF
TRBJ1-2 - TRBV4-1 - TGCGCCAGCAGCCAACAAGGTAGTCTTGAGGGGGACTATGGCTACACCTTC CASSQQGSLEGDYGYTF
TRBJ2-1 - TRBV5-4 TRBD1 TGTGCCAGCAGCTCCGGACAGGGAAGAAATGAGCAGTTCTTC CASSSGQGRNEQFF
TRBJ1-1 - TRBV6-6 TRBD1 TGTGCCAGCAGTGCCCAGGGGGTCGGGGACACTGAAGCTTTCTTT CASSAQGVGDTEAFF
TRBJ1-1 - TRBV29-1 - TGCAGCGCGGGAGGAGGAGGAAACACTGAAGCTTTCTTT CSAGGGGNTEAFF
TRBJ1-2 - TRBV15 TRBD1 TGTGCCACCAGCAGAGAGGCAGGGGGCCTGGAGGGCTACACCTTC CATSREAGGLEGYTF
TRBJ2-7 - TRBV2 - TGTGCCAGCAGTGAATTAGTGACAATCGAATCCTACGAGCAGTACTTC CASSELVTIESYEQYF
TRBJ2-1 - TRBV29-1 - TGCAGCGTTGAAATACTAGGAAGGCATGAGCAGTTCTTC CSVEILGRHEQFF
TRBJ2-7 few TRBV7-6 - TGTGCCAGCAGCCAATCACAAACGAACCCGGGACACCACTACGAGCAGTACTTC CASSQSQTNPGHHYEQYF
TRBJ1-3 - TRBV28 TRBD1 TGTGCCAGCAGCCTGACAGGGTCGTTGTACACCATATATTTT CASSLTGSLYTIYF
TRBJ1-1 - TRBV7-2 - TGTGCCAGCAGCTTCCTACAGCCGAACACTGAAGCTTTCTTT CASSFLQPNTEAFF
TRBJ1-1 - TRBV7-2 TRBD1 TGTGCCAGCAGCTTCAGCTTTGGACAGGGCGTGAACACTGAAGCTTTCTTT CASSFSFGQGVNTEAFF
TRBJ2-3 - TRBV13 - TGTGCCAGCAGCTTCCGGACAGTAAGCACAGATACGCAGTATTTT CASSFRTVSTDTQYF
TRBJ1-2 few TRBV2 - TGTGCCAGCAGTGGGACAGTCGAAACCCCCTATGGCTACACCTTC CASSGTVETPYGYTF
TRBJ1-4 few TRBV19 TRBD1 TGTGCCAGTAGTACATTGGACAGGGCTAATGAAAAACTGTTTTTT CASSTLDRANEKLFF
TRBJ1-5 - TRBV7-6 TRBD1 TGTGCCAGCAGCCCAAGGACAGGGGGACAGCCCCAGCATTTT CASSPRTGGQPQHF
TRBJ1-2 few TRBV20-1 - TGCAGTGCTGATAGACTCTATGGCTACACCTTC CSADRLYGYTF
TRBJ2-4 - TRBV28 TRBD2 TGTGCCAGCAGTCCTCGAACTAGCGGGGCATGGGGAAACATTCAGTACTTC CASSPRTSGAWGNIQYF
TRBJ2-3 - TRBV7-2 TRBD2 TGTGCCAGCAGCTTTCGACCCAGCGGGAGCGCAGATACGCAGTATTTT CASSFRPSGSADTQYF
TRBJ2-7 few TRBV7-2 - TGTGCCAGCAGCTCAACGGGACACTCCTACGAGCAGTACTTC CASSSTGHSYEQYF
TRBJ1-3 - TRBV15 TRBD1 TGTGCCACCAGCAGCCGACAGGGCCCTGGAAACACCATATATTTT CATSSRQGPGNTIYF
TRBJ2-7 - TRBV7-2 - TGTGCCAGCGGGAGGCCATCCTACGAGCAGTACTTC CASGRPSYEQYF
TRBJ2-1 - TRBV7-6 TRBD2 TGTGCCAGCAGCTCCTTAGCGGGAGTGGAATGGAATGAGCAGTTCTTC CASSSLAGVEWNEQFF
TRBJ1-6 - TRBV4-3 - TGCGCCAGCAGCCAAGGGTTTGAAGGACAGAGGAATTCACCCCTCCACTTT CASSQGFEGQRNSPLHF
TRBJ1-1 - TRBV9 - TGTGCCAGCAGCGTAGGGGGGGAGAGCGACACTGAAGCTTTCTTT CASSVGGESDTEAFF
TRBJ2-7 - TRBV7-2 - TGTGCCAGCAGCTTAGCGCGTACGGTCTCCTACGAGCAGTACTTC CASSLARTVSYEQYF
TRBJ2-7 few TRBV5-1 - TGCGCCAGCAGCCCGGGACACCTTATCTACGAGCAGTACTTC CASSPGHLIYEQYF
TRBJ1-3 - TRBV27 - TGTGCCAGCAGCCATGGGGGCCCAGGAAGTACTGGAAACACCATATATTTT CASSHGGPGSTGNTIYF
TRBJ1-1 - TRBV27 TRBD1 TGTGCCAGCAGTTCCGGCGGACAGGGACGAACTGAAGCTTTCTTT CASSSGGQGRTEAFF
TRBJ1-1 - TRBV15 - TGTGCCACCAGCGCGCAGGGAAGGGGGACCATGAACACTGAAGCTTTCTTT CATSAQGRGTMNTEAFF
TRBJ1-1 - TRBV6-6 TRBD1 TGTGCCAGCACCCCGGGACAGGGGTTATGGAACACTGAAGCTTTCTTT CASTPGQGLWNTEAFF
TRBJ2-7 - TRBV6-5 - TGTGCCAGCAGTTACGTGCCCGGGGGCGAGCAGTACTTC CASSYVPGGEQYF
TRBJ1-1 - TRBV6-6 - TGTGCCAGCAGGGAAGGGGGCACTGAAGCTTTCTTT CASREGGTEAFF
TRBJ1-3 once TRBV7-9 - TGTTCCAGCAGCTTAGTAAGGAGACAGTTTGGAAACACCATATATTTT CSSSLVRRQFGNTIYF
TRBJ2-1 - TRBV25-1 TRBD2 TGTGCCAGCAGTGAGGCGGGGGGGCCCCATGAGCAGTTCTTC CASSEAGGPHEQFF
TRBJ1-2 once TRBV7-2 - TGTGCCAGCAGCTTCGGGTTCGGCGGCTACACCTTC CASSFGFGGYTF
TRBJ1-2 - TRBV5-4 - TGTGCCAGCAGCTTGGTGCCCGGGGTTGCATATGGCTACACCTTC CASSLVPGVAYGYTF
TRBJ1-4 - TRBV5-1 - TGCGCCAGCAGCACAGGACAGACCGGGCCTGAAGAAAAACTGTTTTTT CASSTGQTGPEEKLFF
TRBJ1-2 - TRBV10-3 TRBD1 TGTGCCATCAGGCAACAGGGGGATAACTATGGCTACACCTTC CAIRQQGDNYGYTF
TRBJ1-2 medium-sized TRBV30 - TGTGCCTGGAGTGTGGTTACAGGGAGGGGAGCCTATGGCTACACCTTC CAWSVVTGRGAYGYTF
TRBJ1-1 - TRBV7-9 - TGTTCCAGCAGCTTAGAGGGAGGTATAGCTTTCTTT CSSSLEGGIAFF
TRBJ2-5 - TRBV5-6 TRBD2 TGTGCCAGCAGCTTTTTACTAGCGGGGAAAGAGACCCAGTACTTC CASSFLLAGKETQYF
TRBJ1-2 few TRBV6-5 - TGTGCCAGCAGTTACCCAACAGGCGTCGGGTCGTATGGCTACACCTTC CASSYPTGVGSYGYTF
TRBJ2-7 - TRBV30 - TGTGCCTGGAGTGCAGGGGCGATCTACGAGCAGTACTTC CAWSAGAIYEQYF
TRBJ1-1 - TRBV27 - TGTGCCAGCAGTTCCCTCAGGGAAGCTTTCTTT CASSSLREAFF
TRBJ1-3 - TRBV7-2 TRBD1 TGTGCCAGCAGCTTGGGACAGGGGCACACCATATATTTT CASSLGQGHTIYF
TRBJ2-7 - TRBV19 - TGTGCCAGTAGTATTGAGGCAGGGTTTGGCGAGCAGTACTTC CASSIEAGFGEQYF
TRBJ2-3 - TRBV29-1 - TGCAGCGGTGCCAGATTAGCGGAGGACTCCACAGATACGCAGTATTTT CSGARLAEDSTDTQYF
TRBJ1-2 - TRBV28 - TGTGCCAGCAGTTTGCAGGCGTCCTGGGCTAACTATGGCTACACCTTC CASSLQASWANYGYTF
TRBJ2-2 - TRBV19 TRBD2 TGTGCCACTTACCGGGGGGACACCGGGGAGCTGTTTTTT CATYRGDTGELFF
TRBJ1-1 - TRBV9 TRBD1 TGTGCCAGCAGCGATGTGACAGGGGGTATCACTGAAGCTTTCTTT CASSDVTGGITEAFF
TRBJ1-1 - TRBV10-3 - TGTGCCATCAGTACAGACAACAGGAGAGGAGCTGAAGCTTTCTTT CAISTDNRRGAEAFF
TRBJ1-4 few TRBV28 - TGTGCCAGCAGTTTACAGGAAAAACTGTTTTTT CASSLQEKLFF
TRBJ2-1 - TRBV7-4 TRBD2 TGTGCCAGCAGCTTAGCGTCGCGGGGGGCCTTCCATGAGCAGTTCTTC CASSLASRGAFHEQFF
TRBJ1-2 - TRBV5-6 - TGTGCCAGCAGTCTGATCGCACAAACCTATGGCTACACCTTC CASSLIAQTYGYTF
TRBJ2-2 - TRBV7-6 TRBD1 TGTGCCAGCAGCTTCTACCCCGGGACAGGGGGCACCGGGGAGCTGTTTTTT CASSFYPGTGGTGELFF
TRBJ2-5 few TRBV4-3 - TGCGCCAGCAGCCAAGCAGTTTATGAGACCCAGTACTTC CASSQAVYETQYF